What follows is one T cell receptor (beta chain) and its context. The PCR was carried out with 60 Vbeta primers and 13 Jbeta primers. In the source study's methods: In a later analysis, the count reached roughly 80 million unique TCR beta chains, with about 12 million shared. The data were produced by immunoSEQ multiplex PCR, yet TCRdb's version contains in-frame clones alone and is incomplete. That table is the source of V, J and clone size, and D and trimming were worked out from the DNA. Altogether about 190,000 clones are present, approximately 78% being singletons, with the ten largest covering about 1.7%. This entry is derived from a study of cytomegalovirus exposure and HLA in healthy donors. V shed 1 base, J shed 3 bases, and the junction held 12 bases outside the gene matches. The CDR3 totals 18 residues. The germline CDR1 and CDR2 sequences are SGHNT and YENEEA.

Input material: PBMCs. The source is a woman aged 18-29 years in good health and CMV-seronegative. The chain couples TRBV11-3 to TRBJ1-5, with TRBD1 matching over 7 bases. CDR3 sequence: CASSLGVLGQVPNQPQHF. The DNA for the CDR3 is TGTGCCAGCAGCTTAGGGGTTCTAGGACAGGTACCCAATCAGCCCCAGCATTTT.